The 11 T cell receptor beta chains below come from one sample, sequenced in a study of T-cell reconstitution after alpha-beta-depleted transplantation in children. Unique molecular identifiers were incorporated during preparation of the TCRbeta library. MiXCR was run by TCRdb on the PCR reads, yielding one entry per CDR3 protein. The table has about 230,000 distinct CDR3 sequences, about 9.6% seen once. Sample: PBMCs from the stem cell graft donor, taken from the stem cell graft. The source is a human donor who donated a stem cell graft to a child with SCID.

This clonotype was detected many times. This chain uses TRBV29-1 with TRBJ1-1, with D possibly being TRBD1 (5 bases). The V end was cut by 6 bases, the J end by 6 bases, with 14 bases between. This CDR3 spans 12 amino acids. Germline-derived CDR1 and CDR2 are SQVTM and ANQGSEA. The CDR3 bases are TGCAGCGTGAGGGAAGGGGCGTCTGAAGCTTTCTTT. The encoded protein is CSVREGASEAFF.

This clonotype was recorded at least ten times. The V and J genes are TRBV3-1 and TRBJ2-1; D is undetermined. CDR3 length: 17 residues. V was pared by 0 bases and J by 7 bases, with 19 bases between. Germline V CDR1 and CDR2: LGHDT, YNNKEL (reference sequence). CDR3 sequence (DNA): TGTGCCAGCAGCCAAGATAGTAAGTACTTCCAACAAAATGAGCAGTTCTTC. It specifies CASSQDSKYFQQNEQFF.

This clonotype was seen at least ten times. V gene TRBV5-1 combines with J gene TRBJ2-7; TRBD1 aligns across 7 bases. CDR3 size: 18 residues. Per germline, CDR1 SGHRS and CDR2 YFSETQ. After removal of 5 bases from V and 5 bases from J, the junction contained 22 bases not matched to a gene. The CDR3 DNA is TGCGCCAGCAGACCCAGTCCCGCCCCCGACAGGGAAAAGAACGAGCAGTACTTC. It specifies CASRPSPAPDREKNEQYF.

This clonotype was seen more than once but under ten times. The rearrangement joins TRBV18 to TRBJ2-5; 7 bases line up with TRBD1. Germline lookup yields CDR1 KGHSH and CDR2 LQKENI. Losses at the gene ends were 3 bases for V and 2 bases for J; bases not matched to a gene: 9. The CDR3 is made up of 16 amino acids. Here the CDR3 DNA reads TGTGCCAGCTCACCCCTGACAGGGTTGGGGCAAGAGACCCAGTACTTC. Its translation is CASSPLTGLGQETQYF.

This clonotype was counted between two and nine times. The chain recombines TRBV4-2 with TRBJ2-3; 7 nucleotides align to TRBD2. With V trimmed by 6 bases and J by 0 bases, 9 bases remained unmatched. The CDR3 runs to 16 residues. Germline loops: CDR1 LGHNA, CDR2 YNFKEQ. In DNA form, the CDR3 reads TGTGCCAGCAGTCGCGGCTCTAGCGGCAGCACAGATACGCAGTATTTT. Protein product: CASSRGSSGSTDTQYF.

This clonotype has just a few counts. The V gene is TRBV7-2, the J gene TRBJ2-3, with 8 bases identical to TRBD1. Per the germline V gene, CDR1 is SGHTA and CDR2 is FQGNSA. The CDR3 sequence is 14 residues long. Unmatched junction bases numbered 7, after V lost 6 bases and J lost 5 bases. This CDR3 is CASRAQGAGDTQYF. The CDR3 DNA reads as TGTGCCAGCAGGGCCCAGGGGGCAGGAGATACGCAGTATTTT.

This clonotype was picked up many times. CDR3 amino acids: CASSYRGTNQPQHF. The CDR3 DNA reads TGTGCCAGCAGCTACAGGGGTACGAATCAGCCCCAGCATTTT. V usage is TRBV7-2 and J usage is TRBJ1-5, with TRBD1 matching 7 bases. The V gene end was trimmed by 4 bases and the J gene end by 4 bases; junction bases not matched to a gene: 4. The CDR3 totals 14 residues. Germline CDR1 is SGHTA and CDR2 is FQGNSA.

This clonotype was picked up many times. The chain couples TRBV6-1 to TRBJ1-1, with D uncertain. The CDR3 has 14 residues. CDR1 and CDR2 (germline): MNHNS, SASEGT. V was shortened by 6 bases and J by 6 bases, with 17 bases between the two germline ends. For the CDR3, the DNA is TGTGCCAGCAGGGTTGGCCCCTTGGAGTCTGAAGCTTTCTTT. This translates into CASRVGPLESEAFF.

This clonotype was found many times. The rearrangement joins TRBV10-3 to TRBJ2-7; D is uncertain. CDR1 and CDR2 from the germline V gene are ENHRY and SYGVKD. CDR3 length equals 12 residues. Trimming took 2 bases from V and 2 from J, leaving 4 bases between them. CDR3 region: CAISELAYEQYF. The CDR3 nucleotides are TGTGCCATCAGTGAGCTAGCCTACGAGCAGTACTTC.

This clonotype has at least ten counts. This chain uses TRBV20-1 with TRBJ2-5, with no clear D. The ends were cut back, 6 bases at V and 2 bases at J, with 13 bases in the middle. The CDR3 runs 13 residues. Germline CDR1 and CDR2: DFQATT and SNEGSKA (reference sequence). The CDR3 here is CSAEGVGQETQYF. CDR3 nucleotide sequence: TGCAGTGCCGAAGGTGTGGGGCAAGAGACCCAGTACTTC.

This clonotype was seen at least ten times. The chain recombines TRBV6-1 with TRBJ1-1, with D unresolved. Trimming cost V 7 bases and J 0 bases, with 15 bases left between them. The CDR3 is 15 amino acids. Germline loops: CDR1 MNHNS, CDR2 SASEGT. CDR3 in DNA: TGTGCCAGCACCAAGACTGGGGTTTTGAACACTGAAGCTTTCTTT. Protein product: CASTKTGVLNTEAFF.